A single sample is the source of the 4 T cell receptor beta chains below, sequenced in a study of blood T cell repertoires in COVID-19. Sequencing used immunoSEQ multiplex PCR; TCRdb keeps in-frame clones, though not all of them. The sample consists of roughly 250,000 clones, 85% to 90% of them appearing once. Sequenced material: peripheral blood. The receptors were gathered from a woman aged 40 to 50 with acute or convalescent COVID-19.

V and J are TRBV6-5 and TRBJ1-5, with 7 bases identical to TRBD1. The CDR3 loop spans 14 amino acids. The J segment lost 3 bases and the V segment lost 7 bases, leaving 6 bases of the junction unmatched. Per germline, CDR1 MNHEY and CDR2 SVGAGI. The CDR3 region has the DNA TGTGCCAGCATCGAGGGGACAGTCAATCAGCCCCAGCATTTT. Translating gives CASIEGTVNQPQHF.

This chain links TRBV12-5 with TRBJ2-2, with 13 bases identical to TRBD2. The germline V gene has CDR1 LGHNT and CDR2 FRNRAP. The CDR3 has 20 amino acids. Trimming removed 5 bases from V and 1 base from J; junction bases left unmatched: 13. CDR3 coding DNA: TGTGCTAGTGGTCCCGGATGGGGACTAGCGGGGTCGGAGAACACCGGGGAGCTGTTTTTT. Translated, it gives CASGPGWGLAGSENTGELFF.

This chain joins TRBV2 and TRBJ2-4; tentatively, D is TRBD1 (5 bases). The CDR3 totals 11 residues. V was trimmed by 10 bases and J by 8 bases, leaving 12 bases between them. Germline CDR1 SNHLY, CDR2 FYNNEI. CDR3 in amino acids: CATLKGDIQYF. The DNA of the CDR3 is TGTGCCACTCTTAAAGGGGACATTCAGTACTTC.

The rearrangement joins TRBV29-1 to TRBJ2-1; TRBD2 matches at 10 bases. The CDR3 has 14 residues. The V segment lost 2 bases and the J segment 5 bases; nucleotides outside the gene matches: 3. Germline V gene sequence: CDR1 SQVTM, CDR2 ANQGSEA. CDR3 loop: CSVELLAGHNEQFF. As DNA, the CDR3 is TGCAGCGTTGAATTACTAGCGGGACACAATGAGCAGTTCTTC.